This T cell receptor beta chain was found in a study of cytomegalovirus exposure and HLA in healthy donors. Study conclusions and caveats: Most of the TCR beta V segments (in an earlier analysis) were productive either about 90% or about 30% of the time. The sole available immune exposure information was CMV serostatus.

The germline V gene has CDR1 LNHDA and CDR2 SQIVND (reference sequence). This CDR3 is 15 amino acids long. V lost 6 bases and J lost 3; bases outside the gene matches: 10. Likely unrecorded immune exposures existed in these nominally healthy donors. PCR primers comprised 60 Vbeta and 13 Jbeta primers. Methods used by the authors: A follow-up analysis tallied about 80 million unique TCR beta chains, roughly 11 million shared. The protocol was immunoSEQ multiplex PCR, while the TCRdb copy is restricted to in-frame clones and leaves out a portion. V, J and clone size are taken as reported in that table, and D and trimming were inferred from the DNA itself. The repertoire holds fewer than 350,000 clones, 70% to 90% seen once, with 2% to 3% in the top ten. As to this clone: The antigen is not known.

The TCR sequence derives from a woman aged 18-29 years in good health and CMV-seronegative. Input material: PBMCs. The chain couples TRBV19 to TRBJ1-2, with 7 bases that match TRBD1. The CDR3 region is CASRGATGMDYGYTF. The CDR3 region has the DNA TGTGCCAGTAGGGGAGCGACAGGGATGGACTATGGCTACACCTTC.